These 14 T cell receptor beta chains were sequenced from one sample in a study of blood T cell repertoires in COVID-19. Clones were sequenced by immunoSEQ multiplex PCR, and TCRdb holds only the in-frame ones, with some missing. The table has some 130,000 clones, roughly 79% seen once. The sample was peripheral blood. Every receptor here comes from a woman aged 60-75 years with active or convalescent COVID-19.

The chain links TRBV4-1 to TRBJ1-2, with 7 bases matching TRBD1. Germline V gene data show CDR1 as MGHRA and CDR2 as YSYEKL. This CDR3 region has 16 residues. Trimming cost V 2 bases and J 3 bases; bases outside gene matches: 9. The CDR3 DNA reads TGCGCCAGCAGCCAACCGGGACAGCCCCCTGACTATGGCTACACCTTC. Amino acid sequence: CASSQPGQPPDYGYTF.

The chain is built from TRBV6-1 and TRBJ1-2; the D gene is possibly TRBD1 (6 bases). The CDR3 is 15 residues long. The V gene's germline CDR1 is MNHNS and CDR2 SASEGT. Trimming removed 3 bases at V and 8 bases at J, with 19 bases between. The CDR3 reads CASSESRTVPSGYTF. For the CDR3, the DNA is TGTGCCAGCAGTGAGTCCCGGACAGTTCCGAGCGGCTACACCTTC.

The chain couples TRBV19 to TRBJ1-2, with unresolved D. This CDR3 has 13 amino acids. Germline lookup yields CDR1 LNHDA and CDR2 SQIVND (reference sequence). Deletions cut 8 bases from V and 4 bases from J, with 14 bases between. Here the CDR3 DNA reads TGTGCCAGTGGTAACAGAAACTTCTATGGCTACACCTTC. The encoded protein is CASGNRNFYGYTF.

J is TRBJ2-2 and V is TRBV24-1; D is possibly TRBD2 (5 bases). The V and J ends lost 4 bases and 4 bases respectively, with 15 bases between them. CDR3 length equals 16 residues. Germline-derived CDR1 and CDR2 are KGHDR and SFDVKD. The CDR3 spells CATSDMRVSGTGELFF. The DNA of the CDR3 is TGTGCCACCAGTGACATGCGGGTGTCCGGCACCGGGGAGCTGTTTTTT.

This sequence joins TRBV30 and TRBJ1-2, with 7 nucleotides matching TRBD1. Germline trimming cut 1 base from V and 8 bases from J; bases unmatched to any gene: 10. CDR1 GTSNPN and CDR2 SVGIG come from the germline V gene (reference sequence). This CDR3 contains 14 residues. CDR3 sequence: CAWSARQGSRGYTF. CDR3 coding DNA: TGTGCCTGGAGTGCAAGACAGGGATCGAGAGGCTACACCTTC.

This clone has a handful of counts. The chain joins TRBV3-1 (or the pseudogene TRBV3-2) to TRBJ2-1, with D hard to call. The CDR3 length is 13 residues. The ends were cut back, 4 bases at V and 9 bases at J, with 13 bases in the middle. Looked up from germline, CDR1 is LGHDT and CDR2 is YNNKEL (reference sequence). The DNA of the CDR3 is TGTGCCAGCAGCCCAAAGCATTCGGGTGAGCAGTTCTTC. Its translation is CASSPKHSGEQFF.

V and J are TRBV3-1 (or the pseudogene TRBV3-2) and TRBJ1-1; 7 nucleotides match TRBD1. V was clipped by 4 bases and J by 5 bases; unmatched bases: 7. Germline V gene lookup returns CDR1 LGHDT and CDR2 YNNKEL (reference sequence). CDR3 size: 14 residues. This CDR3 is CASSLGTEGTEAFF. The CDR3 nucleotides read TGTGCCAGCAGCCTCGGGACAGAAGGGACTGAAGCTTTCTTT.

The gene calls are TRBV10-2 and TRBJ1-2, with a weak D call TRBD1 (5 bases). Germline V gives CDR1 WSHSY, CDR2 SAAADI. Trimming removed 2 bases at V and 8 bases at J, with 12 bases between. The CDR3 totals 13 residues. CDR3 DNA sequence: TGCGCCAGCAGTGAGATCAGGGCGGGAGGCTACACCTTC. This encodes CASSEIRAGGYTF.

This clone appeared many times. This sequence joins TRBV3-1 (or the pseudogene TRBV3-2) and TRBJ1-5; D is unresolved. V shed 0 bases and J shed 7 bases, with 13 bases lying between them. Germline CDR1 and CDR2: LGHDT and YNNKEL (reference sequence). The CDR3 has 15 residues. The CDR3: CASSQDKQPGQPQHF. In DNA form, the CDR3 reads TGTGCCAGCAGCCAAGATAAACAGCCTGGCCAGCCCCAGCATTTT.

This sequence joins TRBV7-2 and TRBJ1-5, with a possible D match to TRBD1 (6 bases). V was trimmed by 3 bases and J by 1 base, leaving 13 bases between them. CDR1 is SGHTA and CDR2 is FQGNSA in the germline V gene. The CDR3 contains 16 residues. CDR3 bases: TGTGCCAGCAGCTTGAATGGCAGGGGCAGCAATCAGCCCCAGCATTTT. Translating it yields CASSLNGRGSNQPQHF.

The rearrangement joins TRBV5-8 to TRBJ2-7; TRBD1 matches 9 bases. Germline V lookup: CDR1 SGHTS, CDR2 YDEGEE. This CDR3 is built from 16 residues. After removal of 4 bases from V and 1 base from J, the junction contained 9 bases not matched to a gene. CDR3 nucleotides: TGTGCCAGCAGCCACCGACAGACAGGGGGGTCCTACGAGCAGTACGTC. Amino acid sequence: CASSHRQTGGSYEQYV.

The rearrangement uses TRBV5-1 and TRBJ2-7; 9 nucleotides line up with TRBD2. CDR1 is SGHRS and CDR2 is YFSETQ in the germline V gene. V dropped 1 base and J dropped 2; count of bases not matched to a gene: 10. CDR3 length: 17 residues. The CDR3, as DNA: TGCGCCAGCAGCTTGAGTTTCGGAGCGGGAGGTACCTACGAGCAGTACTTC. Its protein is CASSLSFGAGGTYEQYF.

In this sample, this clone turned up a few times. The genes are TRBV5-1 and TRBJ1-2; D is uncertain. The CDR3 has 13 residues. Trimming removed 4 bases from V and 4 bases from J, with 11 bases in between. Germline V gene sequence: CDR1 SGHRS, CDR2 YFSETQ. DNA of the CDR3: TGCGCCAGCAGCGAGGCGGGTACCTATGGCTACACCTTC. Translating gives CASSEAGTYGYTF.

The rearrangement links TRBV5-1 to TRBJ1-3, with D perhaps TRBD1 (6 bases). V lost 0 bases to trimming and J lost 3 bases, with 10 bases between them. Germline V CDR1 and CDR2: SGHRS, YFSETQ. The CDR3 covers 15 residues. As DNA, the CDR3 is TGCGCCAGCAGCTTGGACAGGGAGCATGGAAACACCATATATTTT. It is translated as CASSLDREHGNTIYF. Complete variable domain (other parts from reference TRBV5-1 and TRBJ1-3): KAGVTQTPRYLIKTRGQQVTLSCSPISGHRSVSWYQQTPGQGLQFLFEYFSETQRNKGNFPGRFSGRQFSNSRSEMNVSTLELGDSALYLCASSLDREHGNTIYFGEGSWLTVV.